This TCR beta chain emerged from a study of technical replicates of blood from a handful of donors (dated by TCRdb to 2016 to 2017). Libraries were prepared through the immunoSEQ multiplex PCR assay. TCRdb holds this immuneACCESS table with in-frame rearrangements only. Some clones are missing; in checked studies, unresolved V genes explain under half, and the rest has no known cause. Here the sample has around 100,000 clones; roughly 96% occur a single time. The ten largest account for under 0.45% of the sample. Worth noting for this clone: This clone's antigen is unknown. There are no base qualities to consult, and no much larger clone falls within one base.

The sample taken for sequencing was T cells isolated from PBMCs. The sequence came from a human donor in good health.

CDR3 reads: CASSLNSAGSNEKLFF. The nucleotides read TGTGCCAGCAGCTTGAATTCCGCGGGGTCTAATGAAAAACTGTTTTTT. The V and J segments used are TRBV7-8 and TRBJ1-4, with no D gene named confidently. In the germline V gene, CDR1 corresponds to SGHVS and CDR2 to FQNEAQ. V loses 3 bases, J loses 3 bases, and the germline ends lie 14 bases apart. The CDR3 goes from the cysteine to the phenylalanine over 16 residues. The CDR3 DNA has 48 bases and is translated from base 1.